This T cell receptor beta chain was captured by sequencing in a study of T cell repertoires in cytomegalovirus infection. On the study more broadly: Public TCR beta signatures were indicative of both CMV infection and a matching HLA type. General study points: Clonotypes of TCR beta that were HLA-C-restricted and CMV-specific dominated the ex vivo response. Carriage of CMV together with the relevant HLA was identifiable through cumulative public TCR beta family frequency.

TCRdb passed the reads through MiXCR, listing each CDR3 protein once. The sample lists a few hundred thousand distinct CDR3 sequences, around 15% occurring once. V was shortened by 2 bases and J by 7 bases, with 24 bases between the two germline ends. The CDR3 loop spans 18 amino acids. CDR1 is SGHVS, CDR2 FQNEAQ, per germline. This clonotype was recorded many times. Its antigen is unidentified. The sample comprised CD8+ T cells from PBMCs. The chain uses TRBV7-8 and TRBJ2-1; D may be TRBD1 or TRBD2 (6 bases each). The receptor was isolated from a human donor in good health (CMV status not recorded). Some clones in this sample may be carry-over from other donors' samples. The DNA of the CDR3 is TGTGCCAGCAGCTTAACTACCCCCTATGGGCCGGGGGCAAATGAGCAGTTCTTC. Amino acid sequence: CASSLTTPYGPGANEQFF.